The rows below give T cell receptor beta chains drawn from one sample of a study of blood T cells in healthy people across ages. TCRdb ran MiXCR on the 5' RACE reads and lists one entry per CDR3 protein. This table holds 2 million or so distinct CDR3 sequences, 40% to 55% found once. Specimen: blood. The receptors shown here come from a woman in her forties in good health. CDR3s include the opening cysteine and the closing phenylalanine or tryptophan. A D gene is named only where the DNA matches it firmly. Clone size is stated in some rows and not others, as once, few, many or a class when expanded.

v_gene	j_gene	d_gene	abundance	CDR3aa	CDR3nt
TRBV9	TRBJ2-5	NA	NA	CASSSPTGGGLIQETQYF	TGTGCCAGCAGCTCACCAACGGGAGGGGGCTTGATCCAAGAGACCCAGTACTTC
TRBV20-1	TRBJ2-7	TRBD1	few	CSARDRTGGWVEQYF	TGCAGTGCTAGAGATAGGACAGGGGGTTGGGTAGAGCAGTACTTC
TRBV20-1	TRBJ1-1	NA	few	CSARDVNSNTEAFF	TGCAGTGCTAGAGATGTAAATAGTAACACTGAAGCTTTCTTT
TRBV6-5	TRBJ2-4	NA	NA	CASSYPYGSGKNIQYF	TGTGCCAGCAGTTACCCGTACGGGTCCGGCAAAAACATTCAGTACTTC
TRBV9	TRBJ2-3	NA	NA	CASSVYGWDQDTQYF	TGTGCCAGCAGCGTATACGGGTGGGACCAGGATACGCAGTATTTT
TRBV15	TRBJ2-3	NA	NA	CATSRYPLMGGATDTQYF	TGTGCCACCAGCAGGTACCCCTTGATGGGGGGGGCCACAGATACGCAGTATTTT
TRBV4-3	TRBJ2-1	TRBD2	NA	CASSQSRDYLNEQFF	TGCGCCAGCAGCCAAAGTCGGGACTATCTCAATGAGCAGTTCTTC
TRBV7-6	TRBJ2-5	TRBD1	few	CASSLLLGQGAETQYF	TGTGCCAGCAGCTTACTGCTCGGACAGGGTGCGGAGACCCAGTACTTC
TRBV15	TRBJ2-5	NA	NA	CATSKKGQETQYF	TGTGCCACCAGCAAGAAAGGACAAGAGACCCAGTACTTC
TRBV18	TRBJ2-7	NA	few	CASSPPIRRPSYEQYF	TGTGCCAGCTCACCACCGATCCGACGGCCCTCCTACGAGCAGTACTTC
TRBV4-3	TRBJ2-3	NA	NA	CASSQDPNWGGALEDTQYF	TGCGCCAGCAGCCAAGATCCTAACTGGGGGGGGGCCTTGGAAGATACGCAGTATTTT
TRBV28	TRBJ1-2	NA	few	CASSSYGWADPNYGYTF	TGTGCCAGCAGCTCCTACGGATGGGCAGATCCTAACTATGGCTACACCTTC
TRBV4-1	TRBJ2-1	TRBD2	few	CASSHPTSGGVDEQFF	TGCGCCAGCAGCCACCCGACTAGCGGGGGGGTCGATGAGCAGTTCTTC
TRBV20-1	TRBJ1-2	NA	few	CSASPPSQVYGYTF	TGCAGTGCGAGCCCCCCTTCCCAAGTATATGGCTACACCTTC
TRBV7-2	TRBJ2-1	TRBD2	NA	CASSLLGLENNEQFF	TGTGCCAGCAGCTTATTGGGACTAGAAAACAATGAGCAGTTCTTC
TRBV20-1	TRBJ1-2	NA	few	CSARGQAIYGYTF	TGCAGTGCTAGAGGGCAGGCCATCTATGGCTACACCTTC
TRBV4-3	TRBJ2-1	TRBD2	NA	CASSQGHGGAETQFF	TGCGCCAGCAGCCAAGGACACGGGGGGGCAGAGACCCAGTTCTTC
TRBV20-1	TRBJ1-6	NA	NA	CSAPSGQQYNSPLHF	TGCAGTGCTCCCTCCGGACAGCAGTATAATTCACCCCTCCACTTT
TRBV27	TRBJ2-3	NA	NA	CASSLYPQGGDTQYF	TGTGCCAGCAGTTTATACCCCCAGGGCGGGGATACGCAGTATTTT
TRBV2	TRBJ1-5	NA	once	CASSAQGLGNQPQHF	TGTGCCAGCAGTGCTCAGGGGTTAGGCAATCAGCCCCAGCATTTT
TRBV5-1	TRBJ2-7	NA	NA	CASTEGRTYNEQYF	TGCGCCAGCACCGAGGGTCGGACCTACAATGAGCAGTACTTC
TRBV20-1	TRBJ1-2	NA	NA	CSARVGQSGGYTF	TGCAGTGCTAGAGTTGGCCAAAGTGGTGGCTACACCTTC
TRBV9	TRBJ2-1	NA	NA	CASSVGVDGIEQFF	TGTGCCAGCAGCGTCGGCGTTGATGGAATCGAGCAGTTCTTC
TRBV6-5	TRBJ1-2	NA	few	CASTMAVRYGYTF	TGTGCCAGCACTATGGCAGTCCGCTATGGCTACACCTTC
TRBV5-1	TRBJ2-5	NA	NA	CASSLMAAQQETQYF	TGCGCCAGCAGCTTGATGGCTGCACAACAAGAGACCCAGTACTTC
TRBV6-2/TRBV6-3	TRBJ2-1	TRBD2	NA	CASRPSGRGANEQFF	TGTGCCAGCAGGCCCTCAGGGCGGGGGGCCAATGAGCAGTTCTTC
TRBV20-1	TRBJ2-7	NA	few	CSARQFNLYEQYF	TGCAGTGCTCGACAGTTTAACCTCTACGAGCAGTACTTC
TRBV11-2	TRBJ2-1	NA	NA	CASSSQQGNGQFF	TGTGCCAGCAGCTCCCAACAGGGTAATGGGCAGTTCTTC
TRBV21-1	TRBJ1-2	NA	once	CAGSPRRREGYGYTF	TGTGCCGGCAGCCCAAGACGACGGGAGGGCTATGGCTACACCTTC
TRBV7-2	TRBJ2-1	TRBD1	NA	CASSENPTGGRKEQFF	TGTGCCAGCAGCGAGAACCCGACAGGGGGCCGCAAGGAGCAGTTCTTC
TRBV20-1	TRBJ2-1	TRBD2	NA	CSARASGGADPEQFF	TGCAGTGCTAGGGCCAGCGGGGGGGCCGATCCTGAGCAGTTCTTC
TRBV7-9	TRBJ1-2	NA	NA	CASSLHPTETNYGYTF	TGTGCCAGCAGCTTACATCCGACGGAAACTAACTATGGCTACACCTTC
TRBV20-1	TRBJ2-1	NA	NA	CSASPRDFGNEQFF	NA
TRBV6-2/TRBV6-3	TRBJ2-5	NA	few	CASRGLRQETQYF	TGTGCCAGCAGGGGACTGCGCCAAGAGACCCAGTACTTC
TRBV2	TRBJ2-6	NA	NA	CASTPGATGANVLTF	TGTGCCAGCACCCCAGGGGCTACTGGGGCCAACGTCCTGACTTTC
TRBV7-2	TRBJ1-4	NA	NA	CASSLARVAPEKLFF	TGTGCCAGCAGCTTAGCCCGGGTCGCGCCTGAAAAACTGTTTTTT
TRBV20-1	TRBJ2-7	NA	few	CSATRQENSYEQYF	TGCAGTGCTACTCGACAGGAAAACTCCTACGAGCAGTACTTC
TRBV5-4	TRBJ2-7	NA	NA	CASSLGGSAGSYEQYF	TGTGCCAGCAGCTTGGGTGGCTCGGCGGGCTCCTACGAGCAGTACTTC
TRBV27	TRBJ2-5	NA	NA	CASARELETQYF	TGTGCCAGCGCCAGGGAGTTGGAGACCCAGTACTTC
TRBV6-2/TRBV6-3	TRBJ2-7	NA	NA	CASSYTLPGAGFSYEQYF	TGTGCCAGCAGTTACACTCTTCCGGGAGCGGGCTTCTCCTACGAGCAGTACTTC
TRBV20-1	TRBJ1-2	NA	NA	CSARDPPHGYTF	TGCAGTGCTAGAGATCCCCCCCACGGCTACACCTTC
TRBV15	TRBJ2-4	NA	few	CATSPRTENYKNIQYF	TGTGCCACCAGCCCCCGGACAGAGAACTACAAAAACATTCAGTACTTC
TRBV25-1	TRBJ2-3	NA	NA	CASSDDPGAQYF	TGTGCCAGCAGTGATGACCCCGGGGCGCAGTATTTT
TRBV6-5	TRBJ1-4	NA	NA	CASRGADRYNEKLFF	TGTGCCAGCCGGGGCGCGGACAGATATAATGAAAAACTGTTTTTT
TRBV11-1	TRBJ2-4	TRBD1	NA	CASSLFGQGAQQYF	TGTGCCAGCAGCTTATTCGGCCAGGGGGCGCAGCAGTACTTC
TRBV7-6	TRBJ2-5	TRBD2	few	CASSSRGEQETQYF	TGTGCCAGCAGCTCCCGGGGGGAGCAGGAGACCCAGTACTTC